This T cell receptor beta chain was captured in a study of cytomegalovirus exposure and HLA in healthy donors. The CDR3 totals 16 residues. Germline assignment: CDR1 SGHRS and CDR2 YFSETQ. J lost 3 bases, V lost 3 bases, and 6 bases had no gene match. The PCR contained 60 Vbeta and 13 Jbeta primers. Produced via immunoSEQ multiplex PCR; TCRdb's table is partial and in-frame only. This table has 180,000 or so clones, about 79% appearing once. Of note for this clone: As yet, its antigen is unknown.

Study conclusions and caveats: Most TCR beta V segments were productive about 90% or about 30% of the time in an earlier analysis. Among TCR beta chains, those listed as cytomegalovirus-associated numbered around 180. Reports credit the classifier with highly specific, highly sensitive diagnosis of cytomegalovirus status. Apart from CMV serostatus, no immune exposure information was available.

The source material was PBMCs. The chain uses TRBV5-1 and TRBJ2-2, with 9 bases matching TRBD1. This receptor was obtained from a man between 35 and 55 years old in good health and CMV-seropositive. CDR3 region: CASSSTRQGDTGELFF. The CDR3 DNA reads TGCGCCAGCAGCTCGACCCGACAGGGGGACACCGGGGAGCTGTTTTTT.